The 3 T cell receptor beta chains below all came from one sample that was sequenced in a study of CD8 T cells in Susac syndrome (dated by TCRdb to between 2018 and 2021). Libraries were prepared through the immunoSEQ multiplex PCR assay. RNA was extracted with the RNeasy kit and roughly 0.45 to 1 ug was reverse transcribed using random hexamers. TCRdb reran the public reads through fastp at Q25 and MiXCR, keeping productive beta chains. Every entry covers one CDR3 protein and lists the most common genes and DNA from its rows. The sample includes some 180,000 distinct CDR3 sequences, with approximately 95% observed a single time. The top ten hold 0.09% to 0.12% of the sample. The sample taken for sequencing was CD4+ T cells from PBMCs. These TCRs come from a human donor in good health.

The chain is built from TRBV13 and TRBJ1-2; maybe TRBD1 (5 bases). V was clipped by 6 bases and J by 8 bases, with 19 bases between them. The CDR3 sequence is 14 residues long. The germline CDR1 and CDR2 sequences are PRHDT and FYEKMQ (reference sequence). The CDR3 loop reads CASRPTGPSGGYTF. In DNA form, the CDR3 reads TGTGCCAGCAGGCCAACAGGTCCCTCGGGCGGCTACACCTTC.

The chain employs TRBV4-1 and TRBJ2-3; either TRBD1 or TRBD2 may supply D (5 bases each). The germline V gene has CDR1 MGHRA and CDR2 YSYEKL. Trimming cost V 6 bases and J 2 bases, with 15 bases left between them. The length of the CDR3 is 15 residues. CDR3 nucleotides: TGCGCCAGCAGGGGCCGGGACCTTTACACAGATACGCAGTATTTT. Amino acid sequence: CASRGRDLYTDTQYF.

CDR3 sequence (DNA): TGCGCCAGCAGCTTCGGACCGAAGAACATTCAGTACTTC. Translating gives CASSFGPKNIQYF. The chain links TRBV5-1 to TRBJ2-4; D unclear. V was shortened by 2 bases and J by 7 bases, with 10 bases between the two germline ends. Germline values: CDR1 SGHRS, CDR2 YFSETQ. The CDR3 runs 13 residues. The full variable domain, completed using reference TRBV5-1 and TRBJ2-4, is KAGVTQTPRYLIKTRGQQVTLSCSPISGHRSVSWYQQTPGQGLQFLFEYFSETQRNKGNFPGRFSGRQFSNSRSEMNVSTLELGDSALYLCASSFGPKNIQYFGAGTRLSVL.